The next 12 T cell receptor beta chains were all read from a single sample in a study of cytotoxic CD8 clonotypes in ibrutinib-treated CLL. Sequencing was performed with immunoSEQ multiplex PCR; in TCRdb, only in-frame clones are kept and a portion is missing. The data show around 310,000 clones, roughly 80% seen once. The input for sequencing was PBMCs, taken before ibrutinib treatment. These receptors all stem from a human donor with chronic lymphocytic leukemia.

The rearrangement joins TRBV7-6 to TRBJ2-3, with 7 nucleotides matching TRBD1. J was trimmed by 2 bases and V by 5 bases; bases with no gene match: 7. Germline-derived CDR1 and CDR2 are SGHVS and FNYEAQ. This CDR3 is 15 amino acids long. CDR3 nucleotides: TGTGCCAGCAGCCCGACAGGGCCCTTCACAGATACGCAGTATTTT. This gives the protein CASSPTGPFTDTQYF.

A single count supports this clone. The chain is built from TRBV7-3 and TRBJ1-1; D perhaps matches TRBD1 (5 bases). Per germline, CDR1 SGHTA and CDR2 FQGTGA. The CDR3 runs to 13 residues. Trimming cost V 5 bases and J 9 bases, with 16 bases left between them. The CDR3 region is CASSERDGGQAFF. In nucleotides, the CDR3 is TGTGCCAGCAGCGAGAGGGACGGAGGACAAGCTTTCTTT.

The rearrangement links TRBV4-1 to TRBJ2-1; 8 bases are a match to TRBD2. V shed 1 base, J shed 0 bases, and the junction held 8 bases outside the gene matches. Per the germline V gene, CDR1 is MGHRA and CDR2 is YSYEKL. The CDR3 is 18 amino acids. CDR3 loop: CASSQGPLREASYNEQFF. The CDR3 DNA reads as TGCGCCAGCAGCCAAGGGCCGTTGCGGGAGGCCTCCTACAATGAGCAGTTCTTC.

The chain couples TRBV2 to TRBJ2-6; no clear D gene. The germline V gene encodes CDR1 SNHLY and CDR2 FYNNEI. The V and J ends lost 5 bases and 4 bases respectively, with 9 bases between them. The CDR3 loop spans 14 amino acids. The CDR3 protein is CASSWTSGANVLTF. The CDR3 bases are TGTGCCAGCAGTTGGACGTCCGGGGCCAACGTCCTGACTTTC. Looking up the rest from reference TRBV2 and TRBJ2-6 gives the full variable domain: EPEVTQTPSHQVTQMGQEVILRCVPISNHLYFYWYRQILGQKVEFLVSFYNNEISEKSEIFDDQFSVERPDGSNFTLKIRSTKLEDSAMYFCASSWTSGANVLTFGAGSRLTVL.

V gene TRBV5-1 combines with J gene TRBJ2-7, with D possibly being TRBD1 (5 bases). CDR3 length: 15 residues. Germline-derived CDR1 and CDR2 are SGHRS and YFSETQ. The ends were cut back, 0 bases at V and 3 bases at J, with 13 bases in the middle. The CDR3 protein is CASSLAKGYSYEQYF. The CDR3 DNA reads as TGCGCCAGCAGCTTGGCCAAGGGGTATAGCTACGAGCAGTACTTC.

This chain joins TRBV6-5 and TRBJ2-1, with 7 bases identical to TRBD1. Germline CDR1 is MNHEY and CDR2 is SVGAGI. The CDR3 loop spans 11 amino acids. V was clipped by 10 bases and J by 10 bases; unmatched bases: 7. The CDR3 DNA follows: TGTGCCACCTGGGGACAGTTCGAGCAGTTCTTC. This sequence encodes CATWGQFEQFF.

Only a few counts were recorded for this clone. V is TRBV27 and J is TRBJ1-5, with D possibly TRBD1 on 5 matching bases. This CDR3 region has 15 residues. V was cut by 5 bases and J by 2 bases, with 13 bases left in between. The germline CDR1 and CDR2 sequences are MNHEY and SMNVEV (reference sequence). In DNA form, the CDR3 reads TGTGCCAGCAGTAGTCGAGGCAGGGGCAATCAGCCCCAGCATTTT. This sequence encodes CASSSRGRGNQPQHF.

The chain carries TRBV30 and TRBJ2-7; D unclear. The V and J ends lost 3 bases and 4 bases respectively, with 10 bases between them. Germline V gives CDR1 GTSNPN, CDR2 SVGIG (reference sequence). The CDR3 length is 12 residues. CDR3 DNA: TGTGCCTGGAGCCCCGACGGGTACGAGCAGTACTTC. Residues: CAWSPDGYEQYF. Based on the CDR3 plus reference TRBV30 and TRBJ2-7, the full variable domain is SQTIHQWPATLVQPVGSPLSLECTVEGTSNPNLYWYRQAAGRGLQLLFYSVGIGQISSEVPQNLSASRPQDRQFILSSKKLLLSDSGFYLCAWSPDGYEQYFGPGTRLTVT.

This clone was found once. The chain couples TRBV9 to TRBJ1-2, with D unclear. This CDR3 is 15 amino acids long. Germline values: CDR1 SGDLS, CDR2 YYNGEE. Between the trimmed V and J ends, which lost 3 bases and 6 bases, there was a span of 18 bases. Written as DNA, the CDR3 is TGTGCCAGCAGCGAGAGGGATTGGGAATCACATGGCTACACCTTC. This sequence encodes CASSERDWESHGYTF.

Of note for this clone: Additional DNA sequences in this sample encode the identical CDR3. The rearrangement uses TRBV5-4 and TRBJ2-5, with D uncertain. The CDR3 length is 12 residues. Trimming pared 1 base from V and 2 bases from J, leaving 3 bases between. CDR1 is SGHNT, CDR2 YYREEE, per germline (reference sequence). The CDR3 spells CASSLPQETQYF. The CDR3 DNA reads as TGTGCCAGCAGCTTGCCGCAAGAGACCCAGTACTTC.

V is TRBV9 and J is TRBJ2-7; no reliable D call. Germline V lookup: CDR1 SGDLS, CDR2 YYNGEE. The V end lost 3 bases, the J end lost 4 bases, and 11 bases lay between the germline ends. The CDR3 is made up of 13 amino acids. For the CDR3, the DNA is TGTGCCAGCAGCGCGACCGAGCAGTACGAGCAGTACTTC. It translates to CASSATEQYEQYF.

The chain joins TRBV5-4 to TRBJ2-7; D not certain. The V end was cut by 1 base, the J end by 0 bases, with 5 bases between. Per germline, CDR1 SGHNT and CDR2 YYREEE (reference sequence). The CDR3 covers 13 residues. The CDR3: CASSLRTSYEQYF. In DNA form, the CDR3 reads TGTGCCAGCAGCTTGCGCACCTCCTACGAGCAGTACTTC.